A single sample gave rise to the 17 T cell receptor beta chains below, sequenced in a study of blood T cell repertoires in COVID-19. The method was immunoSEQ multiplex PCR; TCRdb's version includes in-frame clones alone and lacks a portion of them. This sample has around 75,000 clones, with 85% to 90% found just once. Sequencing was carried out using peripheral blood. These receptors all come from a human donor in a cohort sampled during active COVID-19.

The chain recombines TRBV7-2 with TRBJ2-7, with 11 bases aligning to TRBD2. Trimming at V came to 2 bases and at J to 0 bases, leaving 12 bases not matched to a gene. The CDR3 extends over 19 amino acids. Germline V gene data show CDR1 as SGHTA and CDR2 as FQGNSA. CDR3 protein: CASSLSPSRSGGASYEQYF. In DNA, the CDR3 is TGTGCCAGCAGCTTAAGCCCCTCTCGTAGCGGGGGGGCCTCCTACGAGCAGTACTTC.

In its sample, this clone was seen many times. The CDR3 nucleotides are TGTGCCAGCAGCCGGACAGGGGGAAACACTGAAGCTTTCTTT. Protein: CASSRTGGNTEAFF. The V and J genes are TRBV7-9 and TRBJ1-1; TRBD1 matches 10 bases. J was trimmed by 2 bases and V by 5 bases; bases with no gene match: 2. Germline CDR1 and CDR2: SEHNR and FQNEAQ (reference sequence). The length of the CDR3 is 14 residues.

The chain has TRBV7-8 and TRBJ1-1; 10 bases match TRBD1. Germline CDR1 SGHVS, CDR2 FQNEAQ. The CDR3 consists of 15 residues. V lost 5 bases and J lost 3; bases outside the gene matches: 6. The CDR3 loop reads CASSRRDRGYTEAFF. The CDR3 coding sequence is TGTGCCAGCAGCCGCCGGGACAGGGGATACACTGAAGCTTTCTTT.

The chain links TRBV5-4 to TRBJ1-2, with 10 bases lining up with TRBD1. The germline CDR1 and CDR2 sequences are SGHNT and YYREEE (reference sequence). V lost 6 bases to trimming and J lost 4 bases; unmatched junction nucleotides: 6. The CDR3 has 14 amino acids. CDR3 region: CASTFDRGPYGYTF. DNA for the CDR3: TGTGCCAGCACCTTCGACAGGGGGCCCTATGGCTACACCTTC.

The chain is built from TRBV19 and TRBJ1-2, with TRBD1 matching over 9 bases. The CDR3 runs 13 residues. V shed 3 bases and J 8 bases; nucleotides not matched to a gene: 4. From germline, CDR1 is LNHDA and CDR2 SQIVND (reference sequence). The CDR3 protein is CASSMGQGWGYTF. The CDR3 DNA is TGTGCCAGTAGTATGGGACAGGGTTGGGGCTACACCTTC.

The chain uses TRBV11-2 and TRBJ2-2; no firm D call. Trimming left V 4 bases short and J 0 bases short, with 9 bases between. Germline CDR1 is SGHAT and CDR2 is FQNNGV. This CDR3 has 15 amino acids. The CDR3 DNA reads as TGTGCCAGCAGCTCTGACAATACGAACACCGGGGAGCTGTTTTTT. It translates to CASSSDNTNTGELFF. The entire variable domain, with the rest obtained from reference TRBV11-2 and TRBJ2-2, is as follows: EAGVAQSPRYKIIEKRQSVAFWCNPISGHATLYWYQQILGQGPKLLIQFQNNGVVDDSQLPKDRFSAERLKGVDSTLKIQPAKLEDSAVYLCASSSDNTNTGELFFGEGSRLTVL.

The J gene is TRBJ1-2, the V gene TRBV9; 9 bases agree with TRBD1. J gave up 4 bases and V 3 bases, and 7 bases lay outside the gene matches. The germline V gene encodes CDR1 SGDLS and CDR2 YYNGEE. This CDR3 region has 15 residues. The DNA of the CDR3 is TGTGCCAGCAGCGAGGGGGGACAGGGAGGCTATGGCTACACCTTC. Amino acids: CASSEGGQGGYGYTF.

The DNA for the CDR3 is TGTGCCAGCAGCCAAGTGTCGGTTAGTAGCGGGATCGTCTCCTACGAGCAGTACTTC. It specifies CASSQVSVSSGIVSYEQYF. J is TRBJ2-7 and V is TRBV14; 8 nucleotides agree with TRBD2. The CDR3 runs to 19 residues. Germline V lookup: CDR1 SGHDN, CDR2 FVKESK. V gave up 1 base and J gave up 0 bases; unmatched junction bases: 14.

This sequence joins TRBV6-2 or TRBV6-3 and TRBJ1-1; 11 nucleotides line up with TRBD1. The CDR3 totals 16 residues. CDR1 and CDR2 (germline): MNHEY, SVGEGT. V was pared by 6 bases and J by 5 bases, with 11 bases of the junction left unmatched. This CDR3 is CASSLHGQGADTEAFF. In DNA, the CDR3 is TGTGCCAGCAGCCTACACGGACAGGGGGCCGATACTGAAGCTTTCTTT.

This sequence joins TRBV27 and TRBJ2-1; maybe TRBD2 (6 bases). The CDR3 length is 15 residues. With 4 bases removed from V and 1 base from J, the gap between germline ends came to 11 bases. Germline CDR1 and CDR2: MNHEY and SMNVEV (reference sequence). CDR3 region: CASSSGGISYNEQFF. As DNA, the CDR3 is TGTGCCAGCAGTTCTGGGGGGATTTCCTACAATGAGCAGTTCTTC.

This chain links TRBV27 with TRBJ1-3, with D unclear. The CDR3 has 13 amino acids. CDR1 and CDR2 from the germline V gene are MNHEY and SMNVEV (reference sequence). V lost 5 bases and J 3 bases, leaving 8 bases between the germline ends. The CDR3 sequence: CASSPGSGNTIYF. The CDR3 nucleotides read TGTGCCAGCAGTCCGGGAAGTGGAAACACCATATATTTT.

This chain connects TRBV9 to TRBJ1-2; 10 bases match TRBD1. Germline-derived CDR1 and CDR2 are SGDLS and YYNGEE. CDR3 size: 13 residues. Trimming took 3 bases from V and 7 from J; bases not matched to a gene: 3. CDR3 loop: CASSGQGAVGYTF. The CDR3 DNA reads TGTGCCAGCAGCGGACAGGGGGCTGTTGGCTACACCTTC.

V and J are TRBV10-2 and TRBJ2-7; TRBD2 agrees at 7 bases. CDR3 length: 16 residues. V was pared by 6 bases and J by 0 bases, with 11 bases of the junction left unmatched. Germline assignment: CDR1 WSHSY and CDR2 SAAADI. CDR3 sequence: CASRDKSGKSSYEQYF. In DNA, the CDR3 is TGCGCCAGCAGAGATAAGAGCGGGAAGAGCTCCTACGAGCAGTACTTC.

This chain uses TRBV20-1 with TRBJ1-6; 7 bases fit TRBD1. The CDR3 totals 13 residues. Germline CDR1 DFQATT, CDR2 SNEGSKA (reference sequence). Unmatched junction bases numbered 2, after V lost 3 bases and J lost 6 bases. CDR3 region: CSASQGGNSPLHF. CDR3 DNA: TGCAGTGCTAGTCAGGGGGGTAATTCACCCCTCCACTTT.

V gene TRBV7-2 combines with J gene TRBJ1-6; 7 nucleotides agree with TRBD1. Germline CDR1 SGHTA, CDR2 FQGNSA. The CDR3 runs 15 residues. V dropped 5 bases and J dropped 12; count of bases not matched to a gene: 13. The CDR3 sequence is CASSPRTGQGVPLHF. The CDR3 nucleotides read TGTGCCAGCAGCCCTCGGACAGGCCAGGGGGTACCCCTCCACTTT.

This rearrangement joins TRBV7-3 to TRBJ2-7; D possibly corresponds to TRBD2 (5 bases). The CDR3 spans 16 residues. V shed 5 bases and J shed 3 bases, with 20 bases lying between them. Germline V gene lookup returns CDR1 SGHTA and CDR2 FQGTGA. CDR3 DNA: TGTGCCAGCAGCACCGTCGTGGGCACTGGGAGCTACGAGCAGTACTTC. Amino acid sequence: CASSTVVGTGSYEQYF.

V is TRBV30 and J is TRBJ2-3, with 11 positions matching TRBD2. Germline V gene data show CDR1 as GTSNPN and CDR2 as SVGIG (reference sequence). J was trimmed by 1 base and V by 2 bases; bases with no gene match: 2. The CDR3 covers 15 residues. The CDR3 region has the DNA TGTGCCTGGAGTTCGGGACTAGCGGGCACAGATACGCAGTATTTT. Translation: CAWSSGLAGTDTQYF.